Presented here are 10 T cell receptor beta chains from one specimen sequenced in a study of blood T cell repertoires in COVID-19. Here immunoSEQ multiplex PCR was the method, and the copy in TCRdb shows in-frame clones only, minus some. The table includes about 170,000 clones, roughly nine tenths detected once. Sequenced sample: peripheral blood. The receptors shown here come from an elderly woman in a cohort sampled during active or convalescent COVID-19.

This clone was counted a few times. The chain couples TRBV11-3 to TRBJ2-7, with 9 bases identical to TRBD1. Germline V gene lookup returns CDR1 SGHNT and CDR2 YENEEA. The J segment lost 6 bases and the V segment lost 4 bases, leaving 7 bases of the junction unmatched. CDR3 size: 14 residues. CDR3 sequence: CASSSGQGALEQYF. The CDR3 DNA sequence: TGTGCCAGCAGCTCGGGACAGGGCGCCCTCGAGCAGTACTTC.

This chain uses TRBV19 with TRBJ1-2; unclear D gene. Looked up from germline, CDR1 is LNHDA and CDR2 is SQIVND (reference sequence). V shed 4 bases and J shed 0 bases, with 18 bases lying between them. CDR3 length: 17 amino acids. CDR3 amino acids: CASSTRGTSRSNYGYTF. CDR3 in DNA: TGTGCCAGTAGTACCCGCGGAACCTCCCGCTCTAACTATGGCTACACCTTC.

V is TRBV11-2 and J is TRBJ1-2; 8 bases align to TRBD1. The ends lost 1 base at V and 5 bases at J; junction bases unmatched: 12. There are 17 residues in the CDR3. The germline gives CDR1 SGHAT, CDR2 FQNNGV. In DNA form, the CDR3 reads TGTGCCAGCAGCTTAGGACCCCAGGGGGCGAAAGGGTATGGCTACACCTTC. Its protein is CASSLGPQGAKGYGYTF.

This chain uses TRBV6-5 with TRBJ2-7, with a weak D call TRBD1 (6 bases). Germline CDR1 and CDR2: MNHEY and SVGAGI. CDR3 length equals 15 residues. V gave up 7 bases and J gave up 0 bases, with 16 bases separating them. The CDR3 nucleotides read TGTGCCAGCAAGTCTGGGACACCGAACTCCTACGAGCAGTACGTC. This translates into CASKSGTPNSYEQYV.

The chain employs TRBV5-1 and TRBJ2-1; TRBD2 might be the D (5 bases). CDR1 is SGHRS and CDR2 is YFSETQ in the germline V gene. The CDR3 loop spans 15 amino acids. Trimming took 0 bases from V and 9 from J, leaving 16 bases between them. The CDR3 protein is CASSLVLSGESEQFF. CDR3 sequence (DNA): TGCGCCAGCAGCTTGGTGTTGTCCGGGGAAAGTGAGCAGTTCTTC.

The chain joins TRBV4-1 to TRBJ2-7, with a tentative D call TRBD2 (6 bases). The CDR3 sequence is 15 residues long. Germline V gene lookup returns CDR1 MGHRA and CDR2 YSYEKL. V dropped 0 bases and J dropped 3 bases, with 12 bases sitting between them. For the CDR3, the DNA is TGCGCCAGCAGCCAAGAGGGGGGACGGGTCTACGAGCAGTACTTC. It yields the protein CASSQEGGRVYEQYF.

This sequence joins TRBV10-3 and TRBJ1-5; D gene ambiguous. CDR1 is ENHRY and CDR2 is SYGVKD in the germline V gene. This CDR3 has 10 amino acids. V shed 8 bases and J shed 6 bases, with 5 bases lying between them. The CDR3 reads CAIESQPQHF. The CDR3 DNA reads TGTGCCATCGAGAGTCAGCCCCAGCATTTT.

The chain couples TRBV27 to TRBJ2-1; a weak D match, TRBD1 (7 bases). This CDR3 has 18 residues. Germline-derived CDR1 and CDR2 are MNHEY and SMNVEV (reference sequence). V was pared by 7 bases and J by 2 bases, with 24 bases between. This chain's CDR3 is CASTETPPGDRAYNEQFF. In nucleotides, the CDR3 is TGTGCCAGCACCGAAACGCCGCCGGGGGACAGAGCCTACAATGAGCAGTTCTTC.

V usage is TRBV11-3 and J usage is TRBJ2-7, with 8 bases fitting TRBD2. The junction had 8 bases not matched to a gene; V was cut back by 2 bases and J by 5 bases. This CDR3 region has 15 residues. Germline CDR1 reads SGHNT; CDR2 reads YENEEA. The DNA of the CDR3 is TGTGCCAGCAGCTTAACCCGGGGGGGGTTCAACGAGCAGTACTTC. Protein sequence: CASSLTRGGFNEQYF.

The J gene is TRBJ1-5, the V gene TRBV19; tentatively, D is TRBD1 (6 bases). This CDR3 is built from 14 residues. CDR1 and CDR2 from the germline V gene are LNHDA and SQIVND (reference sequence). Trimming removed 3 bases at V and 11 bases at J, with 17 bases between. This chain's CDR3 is CASSMGRGRWAQHF. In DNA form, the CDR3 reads TGTGCCAGTAGTATGGGCAGGGGCCGATGGGCCCAGCATTTT.